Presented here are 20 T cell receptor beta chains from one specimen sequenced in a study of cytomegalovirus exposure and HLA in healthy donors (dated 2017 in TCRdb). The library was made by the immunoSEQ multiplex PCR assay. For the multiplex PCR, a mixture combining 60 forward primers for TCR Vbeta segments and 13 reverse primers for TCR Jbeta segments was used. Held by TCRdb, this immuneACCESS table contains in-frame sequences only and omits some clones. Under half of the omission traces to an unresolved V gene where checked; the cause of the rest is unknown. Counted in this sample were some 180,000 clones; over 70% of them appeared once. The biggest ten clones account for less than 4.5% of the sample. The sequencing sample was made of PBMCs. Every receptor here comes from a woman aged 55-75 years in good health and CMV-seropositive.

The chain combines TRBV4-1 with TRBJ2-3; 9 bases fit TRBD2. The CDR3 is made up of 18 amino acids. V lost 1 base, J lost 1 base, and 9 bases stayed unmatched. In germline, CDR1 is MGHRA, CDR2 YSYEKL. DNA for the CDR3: TGCGCCAGCAGCCAAGCCCCTAGCGGGGAGCATCGCACAGATACGCAGTATTTT. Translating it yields CASSQAPSGEHRTDTQYF.

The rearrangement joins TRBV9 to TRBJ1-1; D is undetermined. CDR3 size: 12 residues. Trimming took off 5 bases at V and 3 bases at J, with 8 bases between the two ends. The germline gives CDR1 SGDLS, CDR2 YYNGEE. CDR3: CASRGLDTEAFF. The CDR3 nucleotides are TGTGCCAGCAGGGGCCTGGACACTGAAGCTTTCTTT.

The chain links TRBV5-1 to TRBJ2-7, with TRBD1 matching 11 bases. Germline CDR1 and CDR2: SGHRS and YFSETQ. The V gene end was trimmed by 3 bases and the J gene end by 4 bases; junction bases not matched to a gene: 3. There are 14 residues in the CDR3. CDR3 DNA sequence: TGCGCCAGCAGCTCGGGACAGGGGGAATACGAGCAGTACTTC. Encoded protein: CASSSGQGEYEQYF.

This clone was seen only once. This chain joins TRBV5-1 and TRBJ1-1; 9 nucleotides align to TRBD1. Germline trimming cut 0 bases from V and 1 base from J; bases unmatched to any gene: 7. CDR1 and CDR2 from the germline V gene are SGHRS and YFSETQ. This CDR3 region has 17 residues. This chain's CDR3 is CASSLVEGQGSNTEAFF. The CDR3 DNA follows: TGCGCCAGCAGCTTGGTTGAAGGACAGGGGTCGAACACTGAAGCTTTCTTT. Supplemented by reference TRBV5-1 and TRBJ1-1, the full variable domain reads KAGVTQTPRYLIKTRGQQVTLSCSPISGHRSVSWYQQTPGQGLQFLFEYFSETQRNKGNFPGRFSGRQFSNSRSEMNVSTLELGDSALYLCASSLVEGQGSNTEAFFGQGTRLTVV.

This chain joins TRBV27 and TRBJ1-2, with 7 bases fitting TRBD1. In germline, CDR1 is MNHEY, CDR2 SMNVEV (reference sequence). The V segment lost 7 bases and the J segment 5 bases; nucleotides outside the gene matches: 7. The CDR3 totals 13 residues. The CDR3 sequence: CASTATGRYGYTF. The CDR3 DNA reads TGTGCCAGCACCGCGACAGGGAGATATGGCTACACCTTC.

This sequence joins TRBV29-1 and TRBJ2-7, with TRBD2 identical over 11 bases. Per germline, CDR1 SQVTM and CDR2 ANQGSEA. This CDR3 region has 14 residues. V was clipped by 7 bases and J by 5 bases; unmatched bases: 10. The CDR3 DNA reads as TGCAGCGCGTCACGACTAGCGGGGTCGGACGAGCAGTACTTC. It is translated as CSASRLAGSDEQYF.

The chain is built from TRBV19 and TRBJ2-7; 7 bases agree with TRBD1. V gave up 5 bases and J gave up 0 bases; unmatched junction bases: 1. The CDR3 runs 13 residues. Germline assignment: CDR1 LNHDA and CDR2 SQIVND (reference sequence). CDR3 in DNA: TGTGCCAGTAGTGAGGGGGCCTCCTACGAGCAGTACTTC. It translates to CASSEGASYEQYF.

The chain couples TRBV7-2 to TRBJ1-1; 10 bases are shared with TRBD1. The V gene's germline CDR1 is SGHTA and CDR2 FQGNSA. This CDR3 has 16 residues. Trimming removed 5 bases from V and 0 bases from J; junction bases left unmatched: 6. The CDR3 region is CASSRDRGTLNTEAFF. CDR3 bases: TGTGCCAGCAGCCGGGACAGGGGCACTCTGAACACTGAAGCTTTCTTT.

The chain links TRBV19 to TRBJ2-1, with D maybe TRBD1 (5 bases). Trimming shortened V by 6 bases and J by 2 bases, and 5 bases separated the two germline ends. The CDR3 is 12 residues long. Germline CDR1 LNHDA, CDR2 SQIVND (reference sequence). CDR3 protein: CASRQAYNEQFF. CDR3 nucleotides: TGTGCCAGTAGACAGGCCTACAATGAGCAGTTCTTC.

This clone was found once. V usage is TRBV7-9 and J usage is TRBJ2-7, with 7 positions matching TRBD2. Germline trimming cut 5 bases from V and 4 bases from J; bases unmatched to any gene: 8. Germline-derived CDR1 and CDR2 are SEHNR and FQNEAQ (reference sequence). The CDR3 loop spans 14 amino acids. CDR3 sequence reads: CASSPRTSRYEQYF. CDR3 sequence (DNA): TGTGCCAGCAGCCCACGGACTAGTAGGTACGAGCAGTACTTC. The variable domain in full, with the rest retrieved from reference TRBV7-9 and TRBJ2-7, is DTGVSQNPRHKITKRGQNVTFRCDPISEHNRLYWYRQTLGQGPEFLTYFQNEAQLEKSRLLSDRFSAERPKGSFSTLEIQRTEQGDSAMYLCASSPRTSRYEQYFGPGTRLTVT.

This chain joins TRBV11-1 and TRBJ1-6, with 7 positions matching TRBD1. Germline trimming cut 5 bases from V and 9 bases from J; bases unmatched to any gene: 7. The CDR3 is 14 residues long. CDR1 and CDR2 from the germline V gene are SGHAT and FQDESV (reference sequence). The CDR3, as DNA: TGTGCCAGCAGCCAGAACAGGGGAGCTTCACCCCTCCACTTT. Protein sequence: CASSQNRGASPLHF.

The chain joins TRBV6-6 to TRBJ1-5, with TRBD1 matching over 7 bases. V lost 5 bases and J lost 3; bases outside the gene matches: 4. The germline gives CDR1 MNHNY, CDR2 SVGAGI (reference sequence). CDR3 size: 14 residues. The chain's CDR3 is CASSPDRDNQPQHF. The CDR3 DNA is TGTGCCAGCAGTCCAGACAGGGACAATCAGCCCCAGCATTTT.

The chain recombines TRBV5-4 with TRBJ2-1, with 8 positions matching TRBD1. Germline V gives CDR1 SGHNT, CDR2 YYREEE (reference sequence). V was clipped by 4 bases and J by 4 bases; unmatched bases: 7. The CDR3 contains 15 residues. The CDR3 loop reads CASSERTGNYNEQFF. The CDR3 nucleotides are TGTGCCAGCAGCGAAAGGACAGGGAATTACAATGAGCAGTTCTTC.

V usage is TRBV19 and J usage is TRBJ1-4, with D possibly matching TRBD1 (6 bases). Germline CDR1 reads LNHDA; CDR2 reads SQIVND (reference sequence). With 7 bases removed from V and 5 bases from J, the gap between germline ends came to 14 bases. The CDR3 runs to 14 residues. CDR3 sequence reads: CASNPRTGNEKLFF. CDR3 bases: TGTGCCAGTAACCCCCGAACAGGGAATGAAAAACTGTTTTTT. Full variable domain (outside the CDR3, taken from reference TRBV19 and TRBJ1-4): DGGITQSPKYLFRKEGQNVTLSCEQNLNHDAMYWYRQDPGQGLRLIYYSQIVNDFQKGDIAEGYSVSREKKESFPLTVTSAQKNPTAFYLCASNPRTGNEKLFFGSGTQLSVL.

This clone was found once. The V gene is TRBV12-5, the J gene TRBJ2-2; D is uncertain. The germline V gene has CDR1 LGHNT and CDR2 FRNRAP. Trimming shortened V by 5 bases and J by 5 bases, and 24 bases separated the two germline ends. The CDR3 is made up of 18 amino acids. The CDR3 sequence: CASGPCWLWAIITGELFF. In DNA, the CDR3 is TGTGCTAGTGGTCCCTGCTGGCTTTGGGCTATAATAACCGGGGAGCTGTTTTTT.

CDR3 sequence: CASSPGRERQFF. Here the CDR3 DNA reads TGTGCCAGCTCACCGGGACGGGAGAGGCAGTTCTTC. J is TRBJ2-1 and V is TRBV18; D is possibly TRBD2 (6 bases). The CDR3 runs to 12 residues. Germline V gene lookup returns CDR1 KGHSH and CDR2 LQKENI. V was shortened by 3 bases and J by 12 bases, with 12 bases between the two germline ends.

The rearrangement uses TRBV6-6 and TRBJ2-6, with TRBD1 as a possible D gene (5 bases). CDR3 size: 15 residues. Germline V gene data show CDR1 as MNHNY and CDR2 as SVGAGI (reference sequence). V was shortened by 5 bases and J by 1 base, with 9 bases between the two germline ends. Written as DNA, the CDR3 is TGTGCCAGCAGTAAAGGACAATCTGGGGCCAACGTCCTGACTTTC. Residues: CASSKGQSGANVLTF.

The CDR3 protein is CASSFGLAGYNEQFF. The CDR3 DNA is TGTGCCAGCAGCTTCGGACTAGCGGGCTACAATGAGCAGTTCTTC. The J gene is TRBJ2-1, the V gene TRBV5-5; 11 bases are a match to TRBD2. Germline loops: CDR1 SGHKS, CDR2 YYEKEE (reference sequence). Trimming took 2 bases from V and 3 from J; bases not matched to a gene: 1. The CDR3 has 15 residues.

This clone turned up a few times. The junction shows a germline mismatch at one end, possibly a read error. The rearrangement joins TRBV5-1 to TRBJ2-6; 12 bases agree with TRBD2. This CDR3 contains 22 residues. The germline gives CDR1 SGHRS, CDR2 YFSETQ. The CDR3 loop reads CASSASSGRAVTLDSGANGLTF. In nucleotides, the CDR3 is TGCGCCAGCAGTGCTTCTAGCGGGAGGGCCGTTACCCTAGATTCTGGGGCCAACGGCCTGACTTTC.

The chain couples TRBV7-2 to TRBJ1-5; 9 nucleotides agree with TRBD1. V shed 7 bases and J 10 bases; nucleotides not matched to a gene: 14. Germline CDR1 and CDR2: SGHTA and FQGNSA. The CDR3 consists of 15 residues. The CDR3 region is CASTYDPGQGSPQHF. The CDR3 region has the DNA TGTGCCAGCACCTATGATCCGGGACAGGGTAGCCCCCAGCATTTT.